The source of this T cell receptor (beta chain) is a study of T cells after yellow fever vaccination. The CDR3 loop spans 15 amino acids. Germline-derived CDR1 and CDR2 are KGHSH and LQKENI. V dropped 8 bases and J dropped 5 bases, with 18 bases sitting between them. One entry per CDR3 protein results from TCRdb running MiXCR on the 5' RACE reads. In the table there are about 430,000 distinct CDR3 sequences, 18% of which are singletons. In this sample, this clonotype turned up a few times. The V gene is TRBV18, the J gene TRBJ2-2; no clear D gene. This TCR was sampled from a man between 18 and 29 years old who received the YFV17D yellow fever vaccine. The material was PBMCs, obtained before the yellow fever booster vaccination. The CDR3 region is CASTSLGSPTGELFF. The DNA for the CDR3 is TGTGCCAGCACATCACTCGGGTCCCCGACCGGGGAGCTGTTTTTT.